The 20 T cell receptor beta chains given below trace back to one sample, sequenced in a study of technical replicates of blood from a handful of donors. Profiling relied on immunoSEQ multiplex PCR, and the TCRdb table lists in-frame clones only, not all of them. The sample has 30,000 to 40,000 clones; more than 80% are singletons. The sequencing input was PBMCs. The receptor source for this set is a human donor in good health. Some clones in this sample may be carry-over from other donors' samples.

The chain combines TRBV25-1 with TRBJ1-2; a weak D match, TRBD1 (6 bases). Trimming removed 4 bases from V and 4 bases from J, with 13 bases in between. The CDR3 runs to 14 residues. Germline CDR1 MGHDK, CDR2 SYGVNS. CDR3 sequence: CASSVQGNAYGYTF. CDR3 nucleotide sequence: TGTGCCAGCAGTGTACAGGGAAATGCCTATGGCTACACCTTC.

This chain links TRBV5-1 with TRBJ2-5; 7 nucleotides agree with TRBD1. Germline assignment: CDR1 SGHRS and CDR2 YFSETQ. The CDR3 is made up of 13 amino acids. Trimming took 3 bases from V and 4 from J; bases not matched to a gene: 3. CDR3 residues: CASSSQGTETQYF. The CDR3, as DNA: TGCGCCAGCAGCTCACAGGGGACAGAGACCCAGTACTTC.

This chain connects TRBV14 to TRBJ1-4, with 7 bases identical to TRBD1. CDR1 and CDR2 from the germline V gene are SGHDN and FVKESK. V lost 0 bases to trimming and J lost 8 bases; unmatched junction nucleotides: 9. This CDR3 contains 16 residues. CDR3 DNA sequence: TGTGCCAGCAGCCAAGATCGGACAGGCCTTGGGGAAAAACTGTTTTTT. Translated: CASSQDRTGLGEKLFF. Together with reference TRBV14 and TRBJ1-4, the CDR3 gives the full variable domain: EAGVTQFPSHSVIEKGQTVTLRCDPISGHDNLYWYRRVMGKEIKFLLHFVKESKQDESGMPNNRFLAERTGGTYSTLKVQPAELEDSGVYFCASSQDRTGLGEKLFFGSGTQLSVL.

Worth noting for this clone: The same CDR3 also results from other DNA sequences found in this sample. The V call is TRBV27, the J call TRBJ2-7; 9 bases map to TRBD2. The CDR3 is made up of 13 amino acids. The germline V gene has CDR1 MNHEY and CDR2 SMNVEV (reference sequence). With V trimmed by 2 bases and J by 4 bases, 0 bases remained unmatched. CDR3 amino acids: CASSLGLAYEQYF. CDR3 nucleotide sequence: TGTGCCAGCAGTTTAGGACTAGCGTACGAGCAGTACTTC.

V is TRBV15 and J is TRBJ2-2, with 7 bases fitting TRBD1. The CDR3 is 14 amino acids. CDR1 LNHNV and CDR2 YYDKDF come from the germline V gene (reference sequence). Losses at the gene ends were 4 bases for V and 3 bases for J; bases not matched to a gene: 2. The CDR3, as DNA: TGTGCCACCAGCACTGGGACAGACACCGGGGAGCTGTTTTTT. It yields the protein CATSTGTDTGELFF.

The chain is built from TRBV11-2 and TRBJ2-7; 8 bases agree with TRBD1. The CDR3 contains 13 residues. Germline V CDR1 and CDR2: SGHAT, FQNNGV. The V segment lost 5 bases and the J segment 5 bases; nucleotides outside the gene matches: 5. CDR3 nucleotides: TGTGCCAGCAGCAAACAGGGGGTCGACGAGCAGTACTTC. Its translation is CASSKQGVDEQYF.

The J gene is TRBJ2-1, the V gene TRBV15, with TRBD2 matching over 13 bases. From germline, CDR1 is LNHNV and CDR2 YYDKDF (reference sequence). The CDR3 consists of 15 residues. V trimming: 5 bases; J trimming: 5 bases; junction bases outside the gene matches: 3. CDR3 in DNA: TGTGCCACCAGCGGAGGGACTAGCGGGGACAATGAGCAGTTCTTC. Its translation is CATSGGTSGDNEQFF.

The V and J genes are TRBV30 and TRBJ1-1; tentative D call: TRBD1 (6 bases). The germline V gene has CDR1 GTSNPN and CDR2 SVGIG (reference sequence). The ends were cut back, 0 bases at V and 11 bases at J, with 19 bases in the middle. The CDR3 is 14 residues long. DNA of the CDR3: TGTGCCTGGAGTGTAGACAGCGGGATCAGGGGCGCTTTCTTT. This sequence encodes CAWSVDSGIRGAFF.

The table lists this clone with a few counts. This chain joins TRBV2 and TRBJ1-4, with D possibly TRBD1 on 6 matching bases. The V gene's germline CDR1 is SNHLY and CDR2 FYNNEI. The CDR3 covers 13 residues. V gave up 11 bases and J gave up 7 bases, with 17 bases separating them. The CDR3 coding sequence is TGTGCCGAGGCGGGGGGCTGGGGTGAAAAACTGTTTTTT. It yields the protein CAEAGGWGEKLFF.

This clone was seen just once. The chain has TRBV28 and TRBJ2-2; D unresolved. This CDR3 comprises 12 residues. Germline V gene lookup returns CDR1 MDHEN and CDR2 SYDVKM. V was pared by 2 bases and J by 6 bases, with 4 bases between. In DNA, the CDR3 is TGTGCCAGCAGTTTAGGAGCCGGGGAGCTGTTTTTT. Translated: CASSLGAGELFF.

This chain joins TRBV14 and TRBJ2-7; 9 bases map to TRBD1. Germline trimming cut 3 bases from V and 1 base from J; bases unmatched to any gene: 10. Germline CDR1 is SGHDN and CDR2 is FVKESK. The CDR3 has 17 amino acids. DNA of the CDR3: TGTGCCAGCAGCCAGTTTCCTACAGGGGGCCGGTCCTACGAGCAGTACTTC. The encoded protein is CASSQFPTGGRSYEQYF.

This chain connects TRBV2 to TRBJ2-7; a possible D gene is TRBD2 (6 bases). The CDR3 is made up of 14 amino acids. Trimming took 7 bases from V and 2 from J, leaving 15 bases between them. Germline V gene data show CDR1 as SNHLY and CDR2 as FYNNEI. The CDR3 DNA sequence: TGTGCCAGCATGGGGCCTAGCGTCACCTACGAGCAGTACTTC. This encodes CASMGPSVTYEQYF.

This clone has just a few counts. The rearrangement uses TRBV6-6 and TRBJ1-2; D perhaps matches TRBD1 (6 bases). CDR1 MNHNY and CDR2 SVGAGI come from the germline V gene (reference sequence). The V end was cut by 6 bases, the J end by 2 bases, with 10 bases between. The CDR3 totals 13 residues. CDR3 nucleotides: TGTGCCAGCAGCGAAACAGGGAACTATGGCTACACCTTC. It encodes CASSETGNYGYTF.

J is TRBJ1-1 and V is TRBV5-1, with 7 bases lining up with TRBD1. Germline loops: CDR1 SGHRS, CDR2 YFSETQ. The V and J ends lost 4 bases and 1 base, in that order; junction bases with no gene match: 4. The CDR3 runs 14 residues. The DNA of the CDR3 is TGCGCCAGCAGCCAGAACAGGGGGAACACTGAAGCTTTCTTT. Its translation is CASSQNRGNTEAFF.

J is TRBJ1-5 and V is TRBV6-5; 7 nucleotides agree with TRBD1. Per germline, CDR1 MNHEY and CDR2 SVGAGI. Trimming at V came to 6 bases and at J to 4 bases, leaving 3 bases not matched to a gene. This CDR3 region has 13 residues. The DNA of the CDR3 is TGTGCCAGCAGGACAGGGTCAAATCAGCCCCAGCATTTT. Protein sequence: CASRTGSNQPQHF.

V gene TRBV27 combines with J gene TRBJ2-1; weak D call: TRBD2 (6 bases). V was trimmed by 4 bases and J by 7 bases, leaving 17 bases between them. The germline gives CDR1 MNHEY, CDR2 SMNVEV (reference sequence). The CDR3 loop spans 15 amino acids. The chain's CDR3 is CASSSGTPGSNEQFF. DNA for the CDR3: TGTGCCAGCAGTTCCGGGACTCCCGGGTCGAATGAGCAGTTCTTC.

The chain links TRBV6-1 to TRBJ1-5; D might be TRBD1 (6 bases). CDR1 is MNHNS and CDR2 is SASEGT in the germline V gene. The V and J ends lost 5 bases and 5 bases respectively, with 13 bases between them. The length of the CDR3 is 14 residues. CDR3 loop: CASSSQGGYQPQHF. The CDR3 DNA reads TGTGCCAGCAGTTCACAGGGCGGGTATCAGCCCCAGCATTTT.

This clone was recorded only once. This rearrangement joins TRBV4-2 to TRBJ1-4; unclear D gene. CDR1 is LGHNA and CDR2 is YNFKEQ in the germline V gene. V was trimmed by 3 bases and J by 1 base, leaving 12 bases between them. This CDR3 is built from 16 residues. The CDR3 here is CASSQDVGRTNEKLFF. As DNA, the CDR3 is TGTGCCAGCAGCCAGGACGTGGGGAGAACTAATGAAAAACTGTTTTTT.

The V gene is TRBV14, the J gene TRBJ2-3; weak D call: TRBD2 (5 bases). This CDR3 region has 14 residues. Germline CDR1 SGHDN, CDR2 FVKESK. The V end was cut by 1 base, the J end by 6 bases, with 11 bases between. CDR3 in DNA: TGTGCCAGCAGCCAAGGGACTGCGGGCGATACGCAGTATTTT. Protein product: CASSQGTAGDTQYF.

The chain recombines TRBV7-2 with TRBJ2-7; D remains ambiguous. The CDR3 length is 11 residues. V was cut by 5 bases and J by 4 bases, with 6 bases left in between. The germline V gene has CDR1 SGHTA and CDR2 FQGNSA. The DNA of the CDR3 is TGTGCCAGCAGCCCCGGGTACGAGCAGTACTTC. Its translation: CASSPGYEQYF.